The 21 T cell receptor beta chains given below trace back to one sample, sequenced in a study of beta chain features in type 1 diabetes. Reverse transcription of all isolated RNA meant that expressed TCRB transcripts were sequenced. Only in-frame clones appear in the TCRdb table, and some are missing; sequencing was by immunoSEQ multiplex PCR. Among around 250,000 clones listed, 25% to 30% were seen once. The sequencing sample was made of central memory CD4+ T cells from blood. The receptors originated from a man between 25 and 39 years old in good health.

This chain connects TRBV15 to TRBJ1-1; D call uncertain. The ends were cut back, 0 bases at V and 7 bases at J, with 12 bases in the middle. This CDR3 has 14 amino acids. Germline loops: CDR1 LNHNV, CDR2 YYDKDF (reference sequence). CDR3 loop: CATSRDWGPDEAFF. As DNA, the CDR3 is TGTGCCACCAGCAGAGATTGGGGTCCCGATGAAGCTTTCTTT.

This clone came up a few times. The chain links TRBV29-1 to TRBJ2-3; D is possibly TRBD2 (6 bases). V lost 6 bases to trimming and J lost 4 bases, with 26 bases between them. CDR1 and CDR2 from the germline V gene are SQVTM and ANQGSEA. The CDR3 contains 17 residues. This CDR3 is CSVGRWVADLGADTQYF. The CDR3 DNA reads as TGCAGCGTCGGTAGGTGGGTAGCGGACCTCGGCGCAGATACGCAGTATTTT.

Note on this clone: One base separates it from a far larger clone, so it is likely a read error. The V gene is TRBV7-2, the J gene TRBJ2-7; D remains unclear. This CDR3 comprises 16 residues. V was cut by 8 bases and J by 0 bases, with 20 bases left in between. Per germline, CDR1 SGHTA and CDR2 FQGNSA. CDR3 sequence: CASRPWGGPSSYEQYF. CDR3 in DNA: TGTGCCAGCCGCCCTTGGGGTGGTCCCAGCTCCTACGAGCAGTACTTC.

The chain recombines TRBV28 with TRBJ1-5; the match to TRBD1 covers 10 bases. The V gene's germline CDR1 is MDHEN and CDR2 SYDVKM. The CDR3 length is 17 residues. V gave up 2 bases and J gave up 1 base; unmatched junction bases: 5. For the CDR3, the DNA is TGTGCCAGCAGTTTAGGGACAGGGGTGCGGAGCAATCAGCCCCAGCATTTT. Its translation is CASSLGTGVRSNQPQHF. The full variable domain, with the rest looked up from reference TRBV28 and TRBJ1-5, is DVKVTQSSRYLVKRTGEKVFLECVQDMDHENMFWYRQDPGLGLRLIYFSYDVKMKEKGDIPEGYSVSREKKERFSLILESASTNQTSMYLCASSLGTGVRSNQPQHFGDGTRLSIL.

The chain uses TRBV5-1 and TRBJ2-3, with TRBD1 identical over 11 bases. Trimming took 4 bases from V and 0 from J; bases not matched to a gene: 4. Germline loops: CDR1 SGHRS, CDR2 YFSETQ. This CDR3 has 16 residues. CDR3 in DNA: TGCGCCAGCAGCACCGGACAGGGGGCGAGCACAGATACGCAGTATTTT. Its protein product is CASSTGQGASTDTQYF.

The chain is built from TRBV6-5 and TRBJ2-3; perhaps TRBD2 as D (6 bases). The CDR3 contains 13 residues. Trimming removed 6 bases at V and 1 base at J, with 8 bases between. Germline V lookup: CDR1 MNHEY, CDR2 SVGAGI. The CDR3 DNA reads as TGTGCCAGCAGAGCTAGCGGCACAGATACGCAGTATTTT. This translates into CASRASGTDTQYF.

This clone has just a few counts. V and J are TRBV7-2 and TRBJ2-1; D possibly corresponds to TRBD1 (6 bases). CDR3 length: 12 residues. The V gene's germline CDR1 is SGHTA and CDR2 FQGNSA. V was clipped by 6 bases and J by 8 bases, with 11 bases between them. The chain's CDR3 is CASSSRGHEQFF. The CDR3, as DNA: TGTGCCAGCAGTTCCAGGGGCCATGAGCAGTTCTTC. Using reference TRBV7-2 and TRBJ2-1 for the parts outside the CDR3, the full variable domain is GAGVSQSPSNKVTEKGKDVELRCDPISGHTALYWYRQSLGQGLEFLIYFQGNSAPDKSGLPSDRFSAERTGGSVSTLTIQRTQQEDSAVYLCASSSRGHEQFFGPGTRLTVL.

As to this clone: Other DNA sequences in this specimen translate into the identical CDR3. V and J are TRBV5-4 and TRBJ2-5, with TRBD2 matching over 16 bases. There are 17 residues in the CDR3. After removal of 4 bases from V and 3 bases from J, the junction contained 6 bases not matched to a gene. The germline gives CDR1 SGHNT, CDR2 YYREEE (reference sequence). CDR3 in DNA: TGTGCCAGCAGCCCGGGACTAGCGGGGGGGCCGGAAGAGACCCAGTACTTC. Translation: CASSPGLAGGPEETQYF.

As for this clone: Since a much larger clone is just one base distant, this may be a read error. The CDR3 region has the DNA TGTGCCAGCAGCGGCGTGAACACTGAAGCTTTCTTT. The encoded protein is CASSGVNTEAFF. The V and J genes are TRBV9 and TRBJ1-1; D not certain. The CDR3 runs 12 residues. The ends were cut back, 3 bases at V and 0 bases at J, with 3 bases in the middle. Germline V gene sequence: CDR1 SGDLS, CDR2 YYNGEE. Variable domain in full (rest from reference TRBV9 and TRBJ1-1): DSGVTQTPKHLITATGQRVTLRCSPRSGDLSVYWYQQSLDQGLQFLIQYYNGEERAKGNILERFSAQQFPDLHSELNLSSLELGDSALYFCASSGVNTEAFFGQGTRLTVV.

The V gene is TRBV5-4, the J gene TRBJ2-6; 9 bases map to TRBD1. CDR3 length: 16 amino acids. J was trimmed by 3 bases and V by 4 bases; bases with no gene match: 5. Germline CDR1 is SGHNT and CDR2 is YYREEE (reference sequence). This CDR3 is CASSPRTGDGANVLTF. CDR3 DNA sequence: TGTGCCAGCAGCCCGCGGACAGGGGATGGGGCCAACGTCCTGACTTTC.

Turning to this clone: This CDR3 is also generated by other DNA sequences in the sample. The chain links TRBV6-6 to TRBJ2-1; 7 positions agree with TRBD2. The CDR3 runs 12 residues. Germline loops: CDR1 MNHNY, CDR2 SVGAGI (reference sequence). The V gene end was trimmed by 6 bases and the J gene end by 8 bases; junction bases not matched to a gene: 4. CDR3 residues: CASSPRGDEQFF. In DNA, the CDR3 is TGTGCCAGCAGCCCCCGGGGGGATGAGCAGTTCTTC.

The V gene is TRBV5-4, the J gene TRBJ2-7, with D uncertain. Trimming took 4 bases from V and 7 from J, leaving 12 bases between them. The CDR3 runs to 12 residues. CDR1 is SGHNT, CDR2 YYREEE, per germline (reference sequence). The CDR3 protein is CASSQTLEEQYF. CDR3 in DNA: TGTGCCAGCAGCCAGACTTTGGAAGAGCAGTACTTC.

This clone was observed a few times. The CDR3 loop reads CSVGGWGVPETQYF. The CDR3 DNA follows: TGCAGCGTGGGAGGATGGGGGGTCCCAGAGACCCAGTACTTC. The chain has TRBV29-1 and TRBJ2-5, with D maybe TRBD2 (6 bases). CDR3 length equals 14 residues. CDR1 is SQVTM and CDR2 is ANQGSEA in the germline V gene. Deletions cut 6 bases from V and 4 bases from J, with 18 bases between.

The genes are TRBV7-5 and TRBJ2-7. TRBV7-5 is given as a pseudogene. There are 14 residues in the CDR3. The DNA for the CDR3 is TGTGCCAGCAGCCCGGATGATGTGGCCTACGAGCAGTACTTC. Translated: CASSPDDVAYEQYF.

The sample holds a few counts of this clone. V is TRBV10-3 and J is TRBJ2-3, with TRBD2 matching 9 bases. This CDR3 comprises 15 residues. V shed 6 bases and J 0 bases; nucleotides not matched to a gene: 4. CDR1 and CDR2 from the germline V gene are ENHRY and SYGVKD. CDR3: CAIRRLAESTDTQYF. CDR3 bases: TGTGCCATCAGAAGACTAGCGGAGAGCACAGATACGCAGTATTTT.

Written as DNA, the CDR3 is TGTGCCAGCACCCTACCCGGGGGGTCAGAGACCCAGTACTTC. Its translation is CASTLPGGSETQYF. The genes are TRBV2 and TRBJ2-5; 7 positions match TRBD2. The CDR3 spans 14 residues. The J segment lost 4 bases and the V segment lost 7 bases, leaving 9 bases of the junction unmatched. Germline-derived CDR1 and CDR2 are SNHLY and FYNNEI. Full variable domain (outside the CDR3, taken from reference TRBV2 and TRBJ2-5): EPEVTQTPSHQVTQMGQEVILRCVPISNHLYFYWYRQILGQKVEFLVSFYNNEISEKSEIFDDQFSVERPDGSNFTLKIRSTKLEDSAMYFCASTLPGGSETQYFGPGTRLLVL.

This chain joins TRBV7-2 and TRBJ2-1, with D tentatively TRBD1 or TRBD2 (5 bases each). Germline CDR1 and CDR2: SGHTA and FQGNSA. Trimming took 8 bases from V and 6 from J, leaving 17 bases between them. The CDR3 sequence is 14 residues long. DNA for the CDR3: TGTGCCAGCTCCCTTGGGGGTATCGGCAATGAGCAGTTCTTC. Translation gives CASSLGGIGNEQFF.

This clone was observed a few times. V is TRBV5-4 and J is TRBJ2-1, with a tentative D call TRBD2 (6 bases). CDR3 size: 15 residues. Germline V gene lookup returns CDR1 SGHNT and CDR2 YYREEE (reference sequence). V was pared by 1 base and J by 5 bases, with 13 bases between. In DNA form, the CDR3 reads TGTGCCAGCAGCTTGAAAATCGGGGGTAACAATGAGCAGTTCTTC. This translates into CASSLKIGGNNEQFF. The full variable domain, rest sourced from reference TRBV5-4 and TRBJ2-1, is ETGVTQSPTHLIKTRGQQVTLRCSSQSGHNTVSWYQQALGQGPQFIFQYYREEENGRGNFPPRFSGLQFPNYSSELNVNALELDDSALYLCASSLKIGGNNEQFFGPGTRLTVL.

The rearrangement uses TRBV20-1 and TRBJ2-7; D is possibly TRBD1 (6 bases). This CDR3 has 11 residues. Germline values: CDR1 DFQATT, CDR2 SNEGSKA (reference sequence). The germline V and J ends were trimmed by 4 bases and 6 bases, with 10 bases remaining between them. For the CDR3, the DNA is TGCAGTGCTAATACAGGGACCGAGCAGTACTTC. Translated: CSANTGTEQYF.

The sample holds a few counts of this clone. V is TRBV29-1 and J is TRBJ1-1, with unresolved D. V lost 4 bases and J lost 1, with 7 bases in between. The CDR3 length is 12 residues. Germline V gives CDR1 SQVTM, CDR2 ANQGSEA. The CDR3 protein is CSVGLQNTEAFF. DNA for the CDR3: TGCAGCGTTGGGCTACAGAACACTGAAGCTTTCTTT.

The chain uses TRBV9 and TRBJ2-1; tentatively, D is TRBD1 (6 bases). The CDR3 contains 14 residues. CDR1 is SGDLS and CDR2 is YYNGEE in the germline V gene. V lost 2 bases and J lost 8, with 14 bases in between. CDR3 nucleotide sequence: TGTGCCAGCAGCGTTACAGGGCTCGGGGATGAGCAGTTCTTC. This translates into CASSVTGLGDEQFF.